The sequence of this T cell receptor beta chain was determined in a study of blood T cells in healthy people across ages. Each sample provided at least 5 micrograms of extracted total RNA. A second PCR, run for about 7 to 11 cycles, used a sample-barcoded 5' primer plus a J-beta primer mix. TCRdb analysed the 5' RACE reads with MiXCR anew, one entry per CDR3 protein. The profile shows about 1.8 million distinct CDR3 sequences, roughly 49% of them singletons. Sequencing input: blood. The source is a woman aged 40-49 years in good health.

For the CDR3, the DNA is TGTGCCAGCAGTTACTCGAAGCCGGTGGGCGAGCAGTACTTC. Translation gives CASSYSKPVGEQYF. The chain recombines TRBV6-5 with TRBJ2-7; D unresolved. This CDR3 comprises 14 residues. Trimming took 0 bases from V and 6 from J, leaving 12 bases between them. Germline loops: CDR1 MNHEY, CDR2 SVGAGI.